Below are 24 T cell receptor beta chains sequenced from a single sample in a study of Ad26.COV2.S vaccination and SARS-CoV-2 variants. Specified treatment: about 20 received Ad26.COV2.S at low or high dose, single or two shots; about five received placebo; per-sample allocation not given. Material that was analyzed had been drawn on day 63 after the first vaccine or placebo injection. Some clones are missing from TCRdb's copy, which holds only in-frame ones; the method was immunoSEQ multiplex PCR. The sample shows 300,000 to 500,000 clones, about nine tenths of them seen only once. The sample in question was peripheral blood, obtained in a trial of Ad26.COV2.S vaccine versus placebo. The receptors here all came from a person aged 18 to 59 who received the Ad26.COV2.S COVID-19 vaccine or a placebo.

The V call is TRBV10-3, the J call TRBJ2-7, with D perhaps TRBD2 (6 bases). Trimming took 11 bases from V and 6 from J, leaving 20 bases between them. In germline, CDR1 is ENHRY, CDR2 SYGVKD. The CDR3 runs 13 residues. Written as DNA, the CDR3 is TGTGCCTCCGCCGGGGAGGATCGGGCCGAGCAGTACTTC. Translated: CASAGEDRAEQYF.

This rearrangement joins TRBV7-2 to TRBJ1-2; 7 bases fit TRBD1. With V trimmed by 2 bases and J by 1 base, 7 bases remained unmatched. CDR3 length: 16 residues. The V gene's germline CDR1 is SGHTA and CDR2 FQGNSA. CDR3 DNA sequence: TGTGCCAGCAGCTTACCCGCGGCAGGGGGTAACTATGGCTACACCTTC. Translating it yields CASSLPAAGGNYGYTF.

The gene calls are TRBV9 and TRBJ2-5, with 9 nucleotides matching TRBD2. Per germline, CDR1 SGDLS and CDR2 YYNGEE. V gave up 4 bases and J gave up 4 bases; unmatched junction bases: 5. This CDR3 has 14 amino acids. This CDR3 is CASSPRGGPETQYF. The CDR3 region has the DNA TGTGCCAGCAGCCCGCGGGGGGGCCCAGAGACCCAGTACTTC.

This clone was observed a single time. The chain is built from TRBV5-1 and TRBJ1-4, with D tentatively TRBD1 (6 bases). The CDR3 totals 15 residues. In germline, CDR1 is SGHRS, CDR2 YFSETQ. Trimming removed 0 bases from V and 8 bases from J, with 14 bases in between. In DNA form, the CDR3 reads TGCGCCAGCAGCTTGGAGTTTTTAGGGGGGGAAAAACTGTTTTTT. As protein: CASSLEFLGGEKLFF.

J is TRBJ1-6 and V is TRBV5-4; 7 bases line up with TRBD1. V shed 5 bases, J shed 9 bases, and the junction held 5 bases outside the gene matches. Germline CDR1 and CDR2: SGHNT and YYREEE (reference sequence). CDR3 length: 13 amino acids. The CDR3 nucleotides are TGTGCCAGCAGACAGGGGTTTGGTTCACCCCTCCACTTT. This sequence encodes CASRQGFGSPLHF.

The rearrangement uses TRBV18 and TRBJ2-7; 10 nucleotides match TRBD1. V trimming: 6 bases; J trimming: 5 bases; junction bases outside the gene matches: 4. The CDR3 has 13 amino acids. The germline CDR1 and CDR2 sequences are KGHSH and LQKENI. The CDR3 bases are TGTGCCAGCTCCGACAGGGGGCTCAACGAGCAGTACTTC. Its protein is CASSDRGLNEQYF.

The chain has TRBV29-1 and TRBJ2-2; TRBD1 might be the D (5 bases). The CDR3 has 12 amino acids. The germline V and J ends were trimmed by 1 base and 5 bases, with 5 bases remaining between them. The germline V gene has CDR1 SQVTM and CDR2 ANQGSEA. The CDR3 DNA reads TGCAGCGTTGAAGGGACAACCGGGGAGCTGTTTTTT. It translates to CSVEGTTGELFF.

This clone was counted at least ten times. The chain is built from TRBV7-8 and TRBJ2-1; no firm D call. V lost 0 bases and J 6 bases, leaving 3 bases between the germline ends. The CDR3 is 12 residues long. In germline, CDR1 is SGHVS, CDR2 FQNEAQ. The CDR3 region has the DNA TGTGCCAGCAGCTTAGCACGCAATGAGCAGTTCTTC. This codes for CASSLARNEQFF.

CDR3 coding DNA: TGTGCCAGCAGCTTAGGGGCGGGGGGGTCACAAGAGACCCAGTACTTC. It is translated as CASSLGAGGSQETQYF. This rearrangement joins TRBV11-2 to TRBJ2-5, with TRBD2 identical over 9 bases. Germline CDR1 reads SGHAT; CDR2 reads FQNNGV. J was trimmed by 2 bases and V by 1 base; bases with no gene match: 5. There are 16 residues in the CDR3.

J is TRBJ1-1 and V is TRBV18; D is unresolved. The CDR3 runs to 14 residues. Per the germline V gene, CDR1 is KGHSH and CDR2 is LQKENI. V lost 3 bases to trimming and J lost 3 bases, with 11 bases between them. CDR3 sequence: CASSPREWDTEAFF. The CDR3 DNA reads as TGTGCCAGCTCACCCCGGGAGTGGGACACTGAAGCTTTCTTT.

The chain recombines TRBV15 with TRBJ1-5; 10 nucleotides align to TRBD1. The V segment lost 6 bases and the J segment 4 bases; nucleotides outside the gene matches: 6. Germline V CDR1 and CDR2: LNHNV, YYDKDF (reference sequence). The CDR3 length is 15 residues. The CDR3 is CATSGDRGTNQPQHF. In DNA, the CDR3 is TGTGCCACCAGTGGGGACAGGGGTACTAATCAGCCCCAGCATTTT.

The chain employs TRBV14 and TRBJ2-3, with 7 bases lining up with TRBD2. Germline assignment: CDR1 SGHDN and CDR2 FVKESK. J gave up 4 bases and V 0 bases, and 7 bases lay outside the gene matches. CDR3 size: 16 residues. The CDR3 DNA reads as TGTGCCAGCAGCCAAGACGGGGGGATAAACGCAGATACGCAGTATTTT. Residues: CASSQDGGINADTQYF.

The chain is built from TRBV20-1 and TRBJ2-7; tentatively, D is TRBD1 (6 bases). Germline V gene sequence: CDR1 DFQATT, CDR2 SNEGSKA (reference sequence). The CDR3 is 13 amino acids. Trimming left V 3 bases short and J 4 bases short, with 13 bases between. CDR3 DNA sequence: TGCAGTGCTAGTACGGGACAAGATTACGAGCAGTACTTC. This translates into CSASTGQDYEQYF.

V is TRBV19 and J is TRBJ2-2; the match to TRBD1 covers 9 bases. The germline V gene has CDR1 LNHDA and CDR2 SQIVND (reference sequence). The CDR3 contains 14 residues. Trimming cost V 6 bases and J 7 bases; bases outside gene matches: 6. CDR3 loop: CASSITGGHGELFF. The CDR3 bases are TGTGCCAGTAGCATCACAGGGGGCCACGGGGAGCTGTTTTTT.

This clone was picked up a small number of times. This chain links TRBV5-1 with TRBJ1-4, with D maybe TRBD1 (5 bases). CDR3 length equals 16 residues. V dropped 0 bases and J dropped 0 bases, with 9 bases sitting between them. CDR1 is SGHRS, CDR2 YFSETQ, per germline. The CDR3 bases are TGCGCCAGCAGCTTGGTACCAGGGTCAACTAATGAAAAACTGTTTTTT. Translated: CASSLVPGSTNEKLFF.

This clone is a singleton in its sample. This chain joins TRBV5-1 and TRBJ2-1; TRBD2 agrees at 9 bases. The J segment lost 4 bases and the V segment lost 4 bases, leaving 9 bases of the junction unmatched. From germline, CDR1 is SGHRS and CDR2 YFSETQ. This CDR3 contains 16 residues. This chain's CDR3 is CASSGPSGGLYNEQFF. Here the CDR3 DNA reads TGCGCCAGCAGCGGCCCAAGCGGGGGGTTATACAATGAGCAGTTCTTC.

This clone was detected a few times. The chain has TRBV14 and TRBJ1-4; 11 positions match TRBD1. Losses at the gene ends were 4 bases for V and 7 bases for J; bases not matched to a gene: 5. The CDR3 length is 15 residues. The germline CDR1 and CDR2 sequences are SGHDN and FVKESK. The CDR3 sequence is CASSRLGQGAEKLFF. CDR3 DNA: TGTGCCAGCAGCCGGCTCGGACAGGGGGCTGAAAAACTGTTTTTT.

The V call is TRBV10-1, the J call TRBJ2-7; a weak D match, TRBD2 (5 bases). V was shortened by 0 bases and J by 6 bases, with 12 bases between the two germline ends. This CDR3 spans 14 amino acids. Germline values: CDR1 WNHNN, CDR2 SYGVQD (reference sequence). CDR3 sequence reads: CASSESFGVGEQYF. The CDR3 DNA reads TGCGCCAGCAGTGAGTCGTTCGGGGTCGGCGAGCAGTACTTC.

V usage is TRBV28 and J usage is TRBJ1-6; the match to TRBD1 covers 9 bases. Germline V gene data show CDR1 as MDHEN and CDR2 as SYDVKM. V lost 6 bases to trimming and J lost 7 bases; unmatched junction nucleotides: 4. The length of the CDR3 is 14 residues. The CDR3: CASRHDRGNSPLHF. The DNA for the CDR3 is TGTGCCAGCAGACACGACAGGGGGAATTCACCCCTCCACTTT.

The V gene is TRBV5-4, the J gene TRBJ2-2; 16 nucleotides match TRBD2. The CDR3 extends over 20 amino acids. With V trimmed by 6 bases and J by 4 bases, 15 bases remained unmatched. Germline V gene sequence: CDR1 SGHNT, CDR2 YYREEE (reference sequence). CDR3 sequence (DNA): TGTGCCAGCACCTCCGCCTCGGGACTAGCGGGGGGGCGGATCACCGGGGAGCTGTTTTTT. Residues: CASTSASGLAGGRITGELFF.

The chain recombines TRBV4-3 with TRBJ2-3; D is perhaps TRBD1 or TRBD2 (5 bases each). This CDR3 comprises 17 residues. Germline loops: CDR1 LGHNA, CDR2 YSLEER. Trimming took off 2 bases at V and 2 bases at J, with 17 bases between the two ends. The CDR3 DNA reads as TGCGCCAGCAGCCAACGGGAAGACAGTCTCTCCACAGATACGCAGTATTTT. As protein: CASSQREDSLSTDTQYF.

CDR3 sequence reads: CASRTRLNSNQPQHF. The CDR3 coding sequence is TGTGCCAGTAGGACCAGGCTTAATAGCAATCAGCCCCAGCATTTT. The chain combines TRBV19 with TRBJ1-5; D uncertain. Deletions cut 6 bases from V and 0 bases from J, with 12 bases between. Germline V lookup: CDR1 LNHDA, CDR2 SQIVND (reference sequence). The length of the CDR3 is 15 residues.

The J gene is TRBJ2-3, the V gene TRBV5-1, with 11 bases aligning to TRBD1. CDR1 and CDR2 from the germline V gene are SGHRS and YFSETQ. CDR3 length equals 15 residues. Trimming at V came to 0 bases and at J to 4 bases, leaving 1 base not matched to a gene. CDR3 amino acids: CASSLEGQGADTQYF. Here the CDR3 DNA reads TGCGCCAGCAGCTTGGAGGGACAGGGGGCAGATACGCAGTATTTT.

A few counts support this clone. The rearrangement joins TRBV10-1 to TRBJ2-2; D uncertain. V was shortened by 4 bases and J by 2 bases, with 5 bases between the two germline ends. The CDR3 runs 13 residues. Germline loops: CDR1 WNHNN, CDR2 SYGVQD (reference sequence). Written as DNA, the CDR3 is TGCGCCAGCAGTGTACATAACACCGGGGAGCTGTTTTTT. Its translation is CASSVHNTGELFF.